Shown below are 19 T cell receptor beta chains from a single sample sequenced in a study of T-cell reconstitution after alpha-beta-depleted transplantation in children. Researchers prepared the TCRbeta library using unique molecular identifiers, the study reports. TCRdb called the PCR reads again in MiXCR, with one record for every CDR3 protein. The sample lists about 690,000 distinct CDR3 sequences, 15% to 20% occurring once. The material was PBMCs from the stem cell graft donor, obtained from the stem cell graft. The receptors stem from a human donor who donated a stem cell graft to a child with acute myeloid leukemia.

This clonotype was counted between two and nine times. The chain carries TRBV24-1 and TRBJ2-5, with D perhaps matching TRBD1 (6 bases). V lost 3 bases, J lost 2 bases, and 12 bases lay in between. Per germline, CDR1 KGHDR and CDR2 SFDVKD. The CDR3 spans 15 residues. CDR3 protein: CATSDPGARQETQYF. In DNA form, the CDR3 reads TGTGCCACCAGTGATCCAGGGGCGAGACAAGAGACCCAGTACTTC.

This clonotype was found many times. V usage is TRBV13 and J usage is TRBJ2-1, with 11 bases identical to TRBD2. Germline lookup yields CDR1 PRHDT and CDR2 FYEKMQ (reference sequence). This CDR3 spans 15 amino acids. V lost 5 bases, J lost 6 bases, and 6 bases stayed unmatched. CDR3 sequence reads: CASSLTSGDTNEQFF. In DNA, the CDR3 is TGTGCCAGCAGCCTGACTAGCGGGGATACCAATGAGCAGTTCTTC.

This clonotype was seen a handful of times. V usage is TRBV30 and J usage is TRBJ1-2; a weak D match, TRBD1 (5 bases). Trimming removed 3 bases from V and 6 bases from J, with 14 bases in between. The CDR3 has 13 amino acids. From germline, CDR1 is GTSNPN and CDR2 SVGIG (reference sequence). The CDR3 is CAWSYGTSNGYTF. The DNA for the CDR3 is TGTGCCTGGAGCTACGGGACCTCTAATGGCTACACCTTC.

Remarks on this clonotype: This may be a read error: a much more frequent sequence differs by one nucleotide. This chain uses TRBV6-5 with TRBJ2-5; D might be TRBD2 (6 bases). Germline V gene lookup returns CDR1 MNHEY and CDR2 SVGAGI. The CDR3 totals 15 residues. The CDR3 nucleotides are TGTGCCACCAGTTACTCCGGGGTGGGGAGGGAGACCCAGTACTTC. This gives the protein CATSYSGVGRETQYF.

V and J are TRBV11-3 and TRBJ2-1; a possible D gene is TRBD1 (5 bases). The V gene's germline CDR1 is SGHNT and CDR2 YENEEA. The CDR3 consists of 12 residues. V lost 5 bases and J lost 4, with 6 bases in between. CDR3 amino acids: CASSKGYNEQFF. The CDR3 bases are TGTGCCAGCAGCAAGGGGTACAATGAGCAGTTCTTC.

As to this clonotype: A much larger clone is a single base away; this may be a read error. The genes are TRBV24-1 and TRBJ1-5; 7 bases agree with TRBD1. Germline V gives CDR1 KGHDR, CDR2 SFDVKD. The CDR3 runs to 16 residues. The CDR3 sequence is CATSDRDRADNQPQPF. The DNA of the CDR3 is TGTGCCACCAGTGACCGTGACAGGGCAGACAATCAGCCCCAGCCTTTT.

This clonotype has a handful of counts. The rearrangement uses TRBV7-9 and TRBJ1-1, with TRBD1 as a possible D gene (6 bases). The CDR3 covers 14 residues. V lost 1 base and J lost 6, with 12 bases in between. Germline CDR1 is SEHNR and CDR2 is FQNEAQ (reference sequence). The CDR3: CASSLVTGYPEAFF. The CDR3 nucleotides read TGTGCCAGCAGCTTAGTTACAGGGTATCCTGAAGCTTTCTTT.

A remark on this clonotype: A much larger clone sits a single nucleotide away, making a read error possible. This chain links TRBV20-1 with TRBJ1-5, with a possible D match to TRBD1 (6 bases). The CDR3 runs to 15 residues. Germline-derived CDR1 and CDR2 are DFQATT and SNEGSKA (reference sequence). The CDR3 region has the DNA TGCAGTGCTAGGGGGACCGGGACAATAAATCAGCGCCAGCATTTT. Protein sequence: CSARGTGTINQRQHF.

This clonotype appeared many times. The chain carries TRBV12-3 or TRBV12-4 and TRBJ2-1, with a possible D match to TRBD2 (6 bases). V was clipped by 3 bases and J by 4 bases, with 10 bases between them. This CDR3 comprises 14 residues. The CDR3 DNA follows: TGTGCCAGCAGTTTCGGGCGGGAATACAATGAGCAGTTCTTC. It specifies CASSFGREYNEQFF.

This clonotype was detected only a few times. The chain has TRBV5-5 and TRBJ2-7; TRBD1 matches 10 bases. Germline CDR1 and CDR2: SGHKS and YYEKEE (reference sequence). The CDR3 consists of 16 residues. Losses at the gene ends were 4 bases for V and 0 bases for J; bases not matched to a gene: 7. CDR3 sequence reads: CASSPVGTGVSYEQYV. CDR3 DNA: TGTGCCAGCAGCCCGGTTGGGACAGGGGTCTCCTACGAGCAGTACGTC.

This clonotype was recorded at least ten times. The CDR3 loop is CASSPGQSSYEQYF. CDR3 nucleotides: TGTGCCAGCAGCCCGGGACAGAGCTCCTACGAGCAGTACTTC. V is TRBV7-2 and J is TRBJ2-7; 7 nucleotides agree with TRBD1. CDR1 and CDR2 (germline): SGHTA, FQGNSA. V lost 5 bases to trimming and J lost 0 bases; unmatched junction nucleotides: 4. The CDR3 loop spans 14 amino acids.

The rearrangement uses TRBV7-3 and TRBJ2-1, with 9 bases identical to TRBD2. Germline CDR1 reads SGHTA; CDR2 reads FQGTGA. The junction had 7 bases not matched to a gene; V was cut back by 1 base and J by 9 bases. The CDR3 totals 15 residues. The DNA for the CDR3 is TGTGCCAGCAGCTTAATCGCGGGGGGGGGCGGTGAGCAGTTCTTC. As protein: CASSLIAGGGGEQFF.

The chain couples TRBV5-5 to TRBJ1-2; the D is unclear. V dropped 0 bases and J dropped 2 bases, with 11 bases sitting between them. CDR1 and CDR2 from the germline V gene are SGHKS and YYEKEE (reference sequence). The CDR3 has 15 residues. The CDR3 here is CASSLGPIPNYGYTF. CDR3 coding DNA: TGTGCCAGCAGCTTGGGACCGATACCAAACTATGGCTACACCTTC.

This clonotype was detected ten times or more. The V call is TRBV5-5, the J call TRBJ2-7; 9 bases line up with TRBD1. Looked up from germline, CDR1 is SGHKS and CDR2 is YYEKEE (reference sequence). CDR3 length: 16 amino acids. V shed 4 bases and J 4 bases; nucleotides not matched to a gene: 12. The CDR3 DNA reads as TGTGCCAGCAGCCTAATTCTGGACAGGGGCCATTACGAGCAGTACTTC. Translation: CASSLILDRGHYEQYF.

This clonotype came up a few times. V is TRBV5-4 and J is TRBJ2-3, with TRBD2 matching over 9 bases. Germline V gene sequence: CDR1 SGHNT, CDR2 YYREEE (reference sequence). V lost 4 bases and J lost 8; bases outside the gene matches: 14. The CDR3 length is 16 residues. The CDR3 protein is CASSDQGRVAGATQYF. The CDR3 nucleotides read TGTGCCAGCAGCGACCAAGGGAGGGTAGCGGGGGCTACGCAGTATTTT.

This clonotype was observed at least ten times. V gene TRBV20-1 combines with J gene TRBJ2-2, with 10 bases aligning to TRBD1. Germline assignment: CDR1 DFQATT and CDR2 SNEGSKA (reference sequence). V gave up 3 bases and J gave up 4 bases; unmatched junction bases: 11. This CDR3 has 17 amino acids. In DNA, the CDR3 is TGCAGTGCTAGGGCGACAGGGGGCGGTGGAGCCACCGGGGAGCTGTTTTTT. Translated: CSARATGGGGATGELFF.

The rearrangement links TRBV24-1 to TRBJ2-1; D may match TRBD1 or TRBD2 (6 bases each). The CDR3 loop spans 16 amino acids. Trimming took off 4 bases at V and 0 bases at J, with 12 bases between the two ends. CDR1 is KGHDR and CDR2 is SFDVKD in the germline V gene. CDR3 coding DNA: TGTGCCACCAGTGACCAAGGGGGGCCCTCCTACAATGAGCAGTTCTTC. Protein sequence: CATSDQGGPSYNEQFF.

The J gene is TRBJ2-1, the V gene TRBV7-2; 7 bases are a match to TRBD1. The CDR3 contains 13 residues. Unmatched junction bases numbered 5, after V lost 6 bases and J lost 6 bases. The germline V gene encodes CDR1 SGHTA and CDR2 FQGNSA. DNA for the CDR3: TGTGCCAGCAGAGGGGGCGCTTTCAATGAGCAGTTCTTC. Protein sequence: CASRGGAFNEQFF.

This clonotype was observed many times. This sequence joins TRBV5-5 and TRBJ1-3; no reliable D call. Germline CDR1 SGHKS, CDR2 YYEKEE (reference sequence). The CDR3 length is 15 residues. V shed 7 bases and J shed 0 bases, with 14 bases lying between them. The CDR3 loop is CASRRGDFSGNTIYF. CDR3 coding DNA: TGTGCCAGCCGCCGGGGAGACTTCTCTGGAAACACCATATATTTT.